The 24 T cell receptor beta chains reported below all come from one sample, sequenced in a study of shared clonotypes between healthy human individuals. Sequencing was performed with immunoSEQ multiplex PCR; in TCRdb, only in-frame clones are kept and a portion is missing. The sample has about 980,000 clones; approximately 80% are singletons. The sequencing input was memory CD4+ T cells sorted from blood. The sample's subset: CD45RA-negative fraction. These receptors came from a man between 18 and 29 years old in good health.

The V gene is TRBV5-1, the J gene TRBJ2-3; D gene uncertain. This CDR3 region has 15 residues. Germline CDR1 SGHRS, CDR2 YFSETQ. Trimming pared 2 bases from V and 0 bases from J, leaving 10 bases between. The CDR3 nucleotides are TGCGCCAGCAGCTTTCAAGGAGCCAGCACAGATACGCAGTATTTT. It yields the protein CASSFQGASTDTQYF.

Notes on this clone: This sample also contains other DNA sequences that code for the same CDR3. The rearrangement uses TRBV5-4 and TRBJ1-2, with 8 bases that match TRBD1. Germline V CDR1 and CDR2: SGHNT, YYREEE (reference sequence). After removal of 4 bases from V and 4 bases from J, the junction contained 6 bases not matched to a gene. The length of the CDR3 is 14 residues. The CDR3 protein is CASSPPGTGYGYTF. CDR3 sequence (DNA): TGTGCCAGCAGCCCCCCCGGGACAGGCTATGGCTACACCTTC.

The chain joins TRBV7-2 to TRBJ1-2, with D perhaps matching TRBD1 (6 bases). The CDR3 has 14 residues. CDR1 SGHTA and CDR2 FQGNSA come from the germline V gene. Trimming stripped 7 bases from V and 2 bases from J, with 14 bases between. The CDR3 spells CASIQGQGNYGYTF. The CDR3 bases are TGTGCCAGCATTCAAGGGCAGGGGAACTATGGCTACACCTTC.

The rearrangement joins TRBV18 to TRBJ2-5; D possibly corresponds to TRBD2 (6 bases). Trimming stripped 1 base from V and 5 bases from J, with 11 bases between. The CDR3 loop spans 14 amino acids. CDR1 is KGHSH, CDR2 LQKENI, per germline. In DNA, the CDR3 is TGTGCCAGCTCACCACTGCTAGGAGGGGAGACCCAGTACTTC. It is translated as CASSPLLGGETQYF.

The genes are TRBV18 and TRBJ1-1, with D hard to call. This CDR3 is 14 amino acids long. Deletions cut 3 bases from V and 2 bases from J, with 10 bases between. Per germline, CDR1 KGHSH and CDR2 LQKENI. The CDR3 sequence: CASSPEMGNTEAFF. CDR3 bases: TGTGCCAGCTCACCGGAGATGGGCAACACTGAAGCTTTCTTT.

This clone was observed a handful of times. This rearrangement joins TRBV7-8 to TRBJ1-4; TRBD1 matches 10 bases. The CDR3 is made up of 15 amino acids. Germline CDR1 is SGHVS and CDR2 is FQNEAQ. With V trimmed by 4 bases and J by 7 bases, 6 bases remained unmatched. In DNA, the CDR3 is TGTGCCAGCAGCTCAGGACAGGGGGAGGGTGAAAAACTGTTTTTT. Residues: CASSSGQGEGEKLFF.

The gene calls are TRBV6-5 and TRBJ1-2; D unresolved. The germline V and J ends were trimmed by 2 bases and 1 base, with 5 bases remaining between them. This CDR3 comprises 13 residues. From germline, CDR1 is MNHEY and CDR2 SVGAGI. CDR3 bases: TGTGCCAGCAGTTACACAGTTAACTATGGCTACACCTTC. Its protein is CASSYTVNYGYTF.

This clone is a singleton in its sample. This chain uses TRBV19 with TRBJ2-3; no clear D. V lost 3 bases, J lost 3 bases, and 7 bases lay in between. The germline gives CDR1 LNHDA, CDR2 SQIVND (reference sequence). This CDR3 spans 13 amino acids. The CDR3 loop reads CASSITYTDTQYF. The CDR3, as DNA: TGTGCCAGTAGTATTACCTATACAGATACGCAGTATTTT. Full variable domain (remainder filled in from reference TRBV19 and TRBJ2-3): DGGITQSPKYLFRKEGQNVTLSCEQNLNHDAMYWYRQDPGQGLRLIYYSQIVNDFQKGDIAEGYSVSREKKESFPLTVTSAQKNPTAFYLCASSITYTDTQYFGPGTRLTVL.

The rearrangement joins TRBV10-2 to TRBJ2-3; TRBD1 agrees at 7 bases. The CDR3 runs 14 residues. CDR1 is WSHSY and CDR2 is SAAADI in the germline V gene. The trim removed 6 bases at V and 3 bases at J, leaving 6 bases unmatched. The CDR3 here is CASRRQGLTDTQYF. Written as DNA, the CDR3 is TGCGCCAGCAGGAGACAGGGTCTGACAGATACGCAGTATTTT.

This chain connects TRBV7-2 to TRBJ1-6; a weak D match, TRBD1 (6 bases). V gave up 4 bases and J gave up 4 bases, with 14 bases separating them. CDR3 length: 16 amino acids. Germline V gene data show CDR1 as SGHTA and CDR2 as FQGNSA. The CDR3 loop is CASSSPAGAYNSPLHF. CDR3 nucleotide sequence: TGTGCCAGCAGCTCTCCTGCAGGGGCATATAATTCACCCCTCCACTTT.

Details on this clone: Other DNA sequences from this sample encode an identical CDR3 as well. This chain joins TRBV18 and TRBJ1-2; no definite D call. Trimming shortened V by 2 bases and J by 2 bases, and 6 bases separated the two germline ends. The length of the CDR3 is 13 residues. The V gene's germline CDR1 is KGHSH and CDR2 LQKENI. The chain's CDR3 is CASSPDRNYGYTF. CDR3 nucleotides: TGTGCCAGCTCACCAGACCGAAACTATGGCTACACCTTC.

The chain carries TRBV7-8 and TRBJ2-5; 9 bases are a match to TRBD1. Unmatched junction bases numbered 8, after V lost 2 bases and J lost 4 bases. This CDR3 comprises 16 residues. Germline V lookup: CDR1 SGHVS, CDR2 FQNEAQ. CDR3: CASSLSRQGVLETQYF. DNA of the CDR3: TGTGCCAGCAGCTTATCCCGACAGGGGGTGTTAGAGACCCAGTACTTC.

The chain combines TRBV7-2 with TRBJ2-1; the match to TRBD2 covers 8 bases. This CDR3 has 15 amino acids. The V gene's germline CDR1 is SGHTA and CDR2 FQGNSA. The J segment lost 4 bases and the V segment lost 5 bases, leaving 7 bases of the junction unmatched. The DNA of the CDR3 is TGTGCCAGCAGCCTCATAGCGGGATCGTACAATGAGCAGTTCTTC. Its translation is CASSLIAGSYNEQFF.

Many counts were recorded for this clone. This rearrangement joins TRBV19 to TRBJ1-5, with D hard to call. Germline V CDR1 and CDR2: LNHDA, SQIVND (reference sequence). The CDR3 consists of 13 residues. V was shortened by 4 bases and J by 7 bases, with 11 bases between the two germline ends. The CDR3 DNA reads as TGTGCCAGTAGTACCCAGGCAGGCCAGCCCCAGCATTTT. Translated: CASSTQAGQPQHF.

This clone was observed at least ten times. The V and J genes are TRBV19 and TRBJ2-7, with D possibly TRBD1 on 6 matching bases. Germline CDR1 is LNHDA and CDR2 is SQIVND (reference sequence). This CDR3 is 16 amino acids long. With 4 bases removed from V and 3 bases from J, the gap between germline ends came to 19 bases. The chain's CDR3 is CASSTGLTGNRYEQYF. Here the CDR3 DNA reads TGTGCCAGTAGTACTGGCCTAACAGGGAACCGCTACGAGCAGTACTTC.

The sample holds a few counts of this clone. This chain joins TRBV2 and TRBJ2-4, with 7 positions matching TRBD2. The V gene end was trimmed by 6 bases and the J gene end by 6 bases; junction bases not matched to a gene: 8. CDR3 length equals 14 residues. The germline V gene has CDR1 SNHLY and CDR2 FYNNEI. The CDR3 here is CASREPSGANIQYF. CDR3 sequence (DNA): TGTGCCAGCAGGGAGCCTAGCGGAGCAAACATTCAGTACTTC.

This clone was found a few times. The rearrangement links TRBV30 to TRBJ2-2, with D uncertain. The CDR3 is 11 residues long. Trimming took 1 base from V and 7 from J, leaving 4 bases between them. The germline V gene encodes CDR1 GTSNPN and CDR2 SVGIG (reference sequence). CDR3 in DNA: TGTGCCTGGAGTGGGGGCGGGGAGCTGTTTTTT. Translating gives CAWSGGGELFF.

This chain uses TRBV25-1 with TRBJ2-7; the match to TRBD2 covers 8 bases. V dropped 5 bases and J dropped 4; count of bases not matched to a gene: 10. Germline loops: CDR1 MGHDK, CDR2 SYGVNS. There are 15 residues in the CDR3. The CDR3 loop reads CASSTPGLAGYEQYF. In DNA, the CDR3 is TGTGCCAGCAGTACCCCAGGGCTAGCGGGTTACGAGCAGTACTTC.

The chain links TRBV4-1 to TRBJ2-1; 7 positions match TRBD2. Germline values: CDR1 MGHRA, CDR2 YSYEKL. V dropped 0 bases and J dropped 6; count of bases not matched to a gene: 8. There are 16 residues in the CDR3. The CDR3 protein is CASSQDLAGETNEQFF. CDR3 DNA sequence: TGCGCCAGCAGCCAAGATCTTGCGGGGGAAACCAATGAGCAGTTCTTC.

This clone has only one observation. This same CDR3 is encoded by further DNA sequences in the sample. The rearrangement uses TRBV15 and TRBJ1-5; no firm D call. V lost 0 bases and J 0 bases, leaving 6 bases between the germline ends. Per the germline V gene, CDR1 is LNHNV and CDR2 is YYDKDF (reference sequence). The CDR3 length is 15 residues. CDR3 in amino acids: CATSRDRRSNQPQHF. CDR3 coding DNA: TGTGCCACCAGCAGAGACCGACGTAGCAATCAGCCCCAGCATTTT.

The J gene is TRBJ2-2, the V gene TRBV2; 8 nucleotides line up with TRBD2. The CDR3 has 14 amino acids. Germline assignment: CDR1 SNHLY and CDR2 FYNNEI. With V trimmed by 10 bases and J by 1 base, 5 bases remained unmatched. The CDR3 DNA is TGTGCCACCTCCAGCGGGGGGAACACCGGGGAGCTGTTTTTT. This sequence encodes CATSSGGNTGELFF.

The gene calls are TRBV28 and TRBJ2-2, with D possibly being TRBD1 or TRBD2 (5 bases each). Per the germline V gene, CDR1 is MDHEN and CDR2 is SYDVKM. The CDR3 has 13 residues. The CDR3 reads CATGTLNTGELFF. In DNA, the CDR3 is TGTGCTACCGGGACCCTAAACACCGGGGAGCTGTTTTTT.

The chain joins TRBV5-1 to TRBJ1-4; 9 bases map to TRBD1. The CDR3 contains 15 residues. Germline trimming cut 4 bases from V and 3 bases from J; bases unmatched to any gene: 4. From germline, CDR1 is SGHRS and CDR2 YFSETQ. The CDR3 DNA reads as TGCGCCAGCAGCCCACGGACAGGGGCTAATGAAAAACTGTTTTTT. Its translation is CASSPRTGANEKLFF. The complete variable domain, with remaining parts taken from reference TRBV5-1 and TRBJ1-4, reads KAGVTQTPRYLIKTRGQQVTLSCSPISGHRSVSWYQQTPGQGLQFLFEYFSETQRNKGNFPGRFSGRQFSNSRSEMNVSTLELGDSALYLCASSPRTGANEKLFFGSGTQLSVL.

This clone occurred a few times. The chain couples TRBV14 to TRBJ1-1; TRBD1 is a possible D gene (5 bases). The CDR3 loop spans 13 amino acids. Germline-derived CDR1 and CDR2 are SGHDN and FVKESK. The ends were cut back, 6 bases at V and 1 base at J, with 9 bases in the middle. The CDR3 DNA reads TGTGCCAGCAGGTCGACAGAGAACACTGAAGCTTTCTTT. It specifies CASRSTENTEAFF.